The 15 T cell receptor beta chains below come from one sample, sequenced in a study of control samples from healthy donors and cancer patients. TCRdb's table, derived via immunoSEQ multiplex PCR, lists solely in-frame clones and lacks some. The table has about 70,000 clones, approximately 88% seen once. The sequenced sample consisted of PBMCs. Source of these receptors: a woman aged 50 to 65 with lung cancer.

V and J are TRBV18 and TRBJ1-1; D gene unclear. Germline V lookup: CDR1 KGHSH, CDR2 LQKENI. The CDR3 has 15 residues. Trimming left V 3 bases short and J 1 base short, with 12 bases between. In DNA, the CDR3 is TGTGCCAGCTCACCCCGGACTAATTCGAACACTGAAGCTTTCTTT. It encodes CASSPRTNSNTEAFF.

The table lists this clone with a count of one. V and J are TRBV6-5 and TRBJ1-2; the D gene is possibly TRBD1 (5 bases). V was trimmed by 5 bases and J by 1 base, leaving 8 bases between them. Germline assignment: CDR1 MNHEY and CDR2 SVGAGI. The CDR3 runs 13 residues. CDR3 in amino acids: CASSIGDNYGYTF. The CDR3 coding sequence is TGTGCCAGCAGTATAGGGGATAACTATGGCTACACCTTC.

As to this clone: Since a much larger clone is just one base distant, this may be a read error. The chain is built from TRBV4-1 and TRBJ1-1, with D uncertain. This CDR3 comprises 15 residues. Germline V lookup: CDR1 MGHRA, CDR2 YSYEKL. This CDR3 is CARSRPASGDTEAFF. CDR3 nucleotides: TGCGCCCGCAGTCGACCGGCCTCGGGAGACACTGAAGCTTTCTTT.

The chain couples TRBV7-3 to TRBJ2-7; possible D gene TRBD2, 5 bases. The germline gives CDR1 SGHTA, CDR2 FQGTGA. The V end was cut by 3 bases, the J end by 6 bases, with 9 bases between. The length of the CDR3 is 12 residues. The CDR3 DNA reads TGTGCCAGCAGCTTCGGAGGTTCCGAGCAGTACTTC. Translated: CASSFGGSEQYF.

Here the CDR3 reads CASSHGQGFSSYEQYF. The CDR3 nucleotides are TGTGCCAGCAGCCACGGACAGGGGTTTAGCTCCTACGAGCAGTACTTC. V usage is TRBV14 and J usage is TRBJ2-7, with 9 bases matching TRBD1. CDR3 size: 16 residues. The germline V gene has CDR1 SGHDN and CDR2 FVKESK. Trimming removed 3 bases from V and 0 bases from J; junction bases left unmatched: 6. Supplemented by reference TRBV14 and TRBJ2-7, the full variable domain reads EAGVTQFPSHSVIEKGQTVTLRCDPISGHDNLYWYRRVMGKEIKFLLHFVKESKQDESGMPNNRFLAERTGGTYSTLKVQPAELEDSGVYFCASSHGQGFSSYEQYFGPGTRLTVT.

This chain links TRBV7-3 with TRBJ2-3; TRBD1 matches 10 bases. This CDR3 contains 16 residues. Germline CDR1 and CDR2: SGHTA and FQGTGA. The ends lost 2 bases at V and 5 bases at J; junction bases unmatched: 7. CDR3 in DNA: TGTGCCAGCAGCTTATGGGACAGGGGCGCAATAGATACGCAGTATTTT. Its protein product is CASSLWDRGAIDTQYF.

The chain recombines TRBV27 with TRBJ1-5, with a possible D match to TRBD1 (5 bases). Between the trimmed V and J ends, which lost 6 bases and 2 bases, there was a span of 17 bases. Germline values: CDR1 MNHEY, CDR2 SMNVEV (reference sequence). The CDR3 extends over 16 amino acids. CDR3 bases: TGTGCCAGCAGGCACAACGGGGCAGTCGGCAATCAGCCCCAGCATTTT. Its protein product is CASRHNGAVGNQPQHF.

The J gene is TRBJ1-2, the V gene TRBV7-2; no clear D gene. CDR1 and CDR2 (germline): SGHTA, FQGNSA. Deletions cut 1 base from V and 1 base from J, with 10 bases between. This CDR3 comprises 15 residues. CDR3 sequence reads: CASSLVAVVNYGYTF. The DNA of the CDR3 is TGTGCCAGCAGCTTAGTGGCAGTGGTTAACTATGGCTACACCTTC. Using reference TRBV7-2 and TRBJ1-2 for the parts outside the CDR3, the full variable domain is GAGVSQSPSNKVTEKGKDVELRCDPISGHTALYWYRQSLGQGLEFLIYFQGNSAPDKSGLPSDRFSAERTGGSVSTLTIQRTQQEDSAVYLCASSLVAVVNYGYTFGSGTRLTVV.

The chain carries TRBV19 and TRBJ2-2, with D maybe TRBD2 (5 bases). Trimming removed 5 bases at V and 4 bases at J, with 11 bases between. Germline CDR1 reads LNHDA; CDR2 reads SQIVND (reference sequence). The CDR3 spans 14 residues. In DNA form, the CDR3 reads TGTGCCAGTAGTCTTGGAGGCCCCACCGGGGAGCTGTTTTTT. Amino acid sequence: CASSLGGPTGELFF.

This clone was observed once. The CDR3: CAISARPPSIQEYGYTF. Here the CDR3 DNA reads TGTGCCATCAGTGCCCGTCCCCCTTCGATACAGGAGTATGGCTACACCTTC. The rearrangement links TRBV10-3 to TRBJ1-2; tentatively, D is TRBD1 (5 bases). From germline, CDR1 is ENHRY and CDR2 SYGVKD. V was cut by 4 bases and J by 5 bases, with 23 bases left in between. This CDR3 has 17 residues.

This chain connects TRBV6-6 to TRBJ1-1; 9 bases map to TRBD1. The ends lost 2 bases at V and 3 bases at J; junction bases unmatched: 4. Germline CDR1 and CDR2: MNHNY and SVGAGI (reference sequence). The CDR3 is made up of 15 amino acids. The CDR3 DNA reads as TGTGCCAGCAGTTACCGGACAGGGGCTTACACTGAAGCTTTCTTT. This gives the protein CASSYRTGAYTEAFF.

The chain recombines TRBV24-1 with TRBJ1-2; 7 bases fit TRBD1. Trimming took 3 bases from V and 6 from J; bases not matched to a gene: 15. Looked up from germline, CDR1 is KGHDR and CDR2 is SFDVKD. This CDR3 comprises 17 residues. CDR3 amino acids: CATSDGGTGDNRDGYTF. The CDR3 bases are TGTGCCACCAGTGATGGTGGTACAGGGGATAATCGAGATGGCTACACCTTC.

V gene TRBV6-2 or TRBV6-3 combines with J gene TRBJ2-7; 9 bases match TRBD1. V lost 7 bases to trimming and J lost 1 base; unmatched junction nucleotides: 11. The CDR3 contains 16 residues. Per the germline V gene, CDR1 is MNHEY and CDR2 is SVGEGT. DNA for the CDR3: TGTGCCAGCAACCCACCCGTGGGGACAGGGTCCTACGAGCAGTACTTC. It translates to CASNPPVGTGSYEQYF.

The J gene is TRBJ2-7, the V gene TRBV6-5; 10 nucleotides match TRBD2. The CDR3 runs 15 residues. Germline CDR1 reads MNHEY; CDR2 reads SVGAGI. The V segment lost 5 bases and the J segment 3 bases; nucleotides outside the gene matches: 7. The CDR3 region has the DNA TGTGCCAGCAGTACCGGGACTAGCGCCTTCTACGAGCAGTACTTC. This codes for CASSTGTSAFYEQYF.

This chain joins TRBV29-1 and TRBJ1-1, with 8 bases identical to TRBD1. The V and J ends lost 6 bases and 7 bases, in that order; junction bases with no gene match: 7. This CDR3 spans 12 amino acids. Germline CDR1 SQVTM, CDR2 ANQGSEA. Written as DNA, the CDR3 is TGCAGCGTAGGACAGGGTGCCCTTGAAGCTTTCTTT. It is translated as CSVGQGALEAFF.